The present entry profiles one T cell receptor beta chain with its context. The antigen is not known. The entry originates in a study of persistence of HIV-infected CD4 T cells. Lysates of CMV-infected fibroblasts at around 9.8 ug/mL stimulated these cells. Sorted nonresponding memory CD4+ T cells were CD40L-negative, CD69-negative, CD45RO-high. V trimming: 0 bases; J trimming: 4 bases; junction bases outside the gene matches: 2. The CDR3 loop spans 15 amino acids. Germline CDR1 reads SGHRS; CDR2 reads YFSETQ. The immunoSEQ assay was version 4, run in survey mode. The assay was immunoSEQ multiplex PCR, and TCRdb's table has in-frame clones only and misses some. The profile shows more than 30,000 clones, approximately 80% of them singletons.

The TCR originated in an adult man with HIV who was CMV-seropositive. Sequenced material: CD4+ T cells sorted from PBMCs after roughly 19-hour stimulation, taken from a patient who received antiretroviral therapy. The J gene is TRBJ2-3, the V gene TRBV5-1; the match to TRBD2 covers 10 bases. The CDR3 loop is CASSLASGGADTQYF. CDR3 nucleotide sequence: TGCGCCAGCAGCTTGGCTAGCGGGGGAGCAGATACGCAGTATTTT.